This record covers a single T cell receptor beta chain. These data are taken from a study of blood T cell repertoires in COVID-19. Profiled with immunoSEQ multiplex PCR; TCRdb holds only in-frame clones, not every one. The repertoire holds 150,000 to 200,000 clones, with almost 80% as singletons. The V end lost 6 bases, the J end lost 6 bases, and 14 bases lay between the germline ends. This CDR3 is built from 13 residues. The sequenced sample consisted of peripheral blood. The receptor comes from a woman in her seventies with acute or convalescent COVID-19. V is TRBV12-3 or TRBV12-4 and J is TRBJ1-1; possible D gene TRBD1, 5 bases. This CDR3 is CASSQQGWPEAFF. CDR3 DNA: TGTGCCAGCAGCCAGCAGGGATGGCCTGAAGCTTTCTTT.